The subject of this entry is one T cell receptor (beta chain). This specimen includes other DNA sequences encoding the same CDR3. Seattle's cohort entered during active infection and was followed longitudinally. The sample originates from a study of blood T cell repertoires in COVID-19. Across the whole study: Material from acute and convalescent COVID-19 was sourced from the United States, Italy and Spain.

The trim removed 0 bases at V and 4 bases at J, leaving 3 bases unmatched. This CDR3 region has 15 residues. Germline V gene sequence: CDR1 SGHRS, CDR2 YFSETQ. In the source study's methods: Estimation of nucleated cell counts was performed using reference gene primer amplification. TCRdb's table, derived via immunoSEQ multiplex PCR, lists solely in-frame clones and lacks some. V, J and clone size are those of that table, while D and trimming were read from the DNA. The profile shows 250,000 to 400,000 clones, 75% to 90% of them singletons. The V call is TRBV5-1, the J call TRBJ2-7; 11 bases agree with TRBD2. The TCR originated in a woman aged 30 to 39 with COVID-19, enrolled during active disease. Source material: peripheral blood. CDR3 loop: CASSLEASGRYEQYF. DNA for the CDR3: TGCGCCAGCAGCTTGGAAGCTAGCGGGAGGTACGAGCAGTACTTC.